A selection of T cell receptor beta chains follows, all from one sample in a study of T-cell reconstitution after alpha-beta-depleted transplantation in children. TCRdb ran MiXCR on the PCR reads and lists one entry per CDR3 protein. The data hold some 350,000 distinct CDR3 sequences, with around 15% observed a single time. This specimen was PBMCs, mostly from graft donor cells, taken 360 days after TCRalphabeta/CD19-depleted stem cell transplant. These receptors were taken from a male patient aged 2 to 9 who had a stem cell transplant for acute lymphoblastic leukemia, so the T cells may come from the graft donor. CDR3s include the opening cysteine and the closing phenylalanine or tryptophan. Fields, in order: J gene, V gene, D gene, clone size, CDR3 protein, CDR3 DNA. The D gene is left open where the match is weak. The size field is filled for only some rows; it gives once, few, many or a size class.

TRBJ2-3,TRBV4-3,-,-,CASSQGSSWLTDTQYF,TGCGCCAGCAGCCAAGGGTCTAGCTGGCTCACAGATACGCAGTATTTT
TRBJ2-7,TRBV29-1,-,few,CSVVTGYEQYF,TGCAGCGTTGTAACGGGCTACGAGCAGTACTTC
TRBJ2-5,TRBV9,TRBD2,-,CASSVGLSGAGLQETQYF,TGTGCCAGCAGCGTAGGTCTGAGTGGAGCGGGGTTACAAGAGACCCAGTACTTC
TRBJ2-1,TRBV3-1,TRBD2,-,CASSHLIAGGARGGSYNEQFF,TGTGCCAGCAGCCACTTAATAGCGGGAGGCGCGAGGGGAGGCTCCTACAATGAGCAGTTCTTC
TRBJ2-3,TRBV20-1,-,few,CSAEGGPTDTQYF,TGCAGTGCCGAGGGGGGCCCCACAGATACGCAGTATTTT
TRBJ1-5,TRBV5-1,TRBD1,-,CASSPGQGNRQPQHF,TGCGCCAGCAGCCCGGGACAGGGCAATAGACAGCCCCAGCATTTT
TRBJ2-3,TRBV6-5,TRBD2,-,CASSYTRLAGSEDTQYF,TGTGCCAGCAGTTACACAAGACTAGCGGGAAGCGAGGATACGCAGTATTTT
TRBJ2-7,TRBV20-1,-,few,CSARPRSYEQYF,TGCAGTGCTAGACCCCGGAGCTACGAGCAGTACTTC
TRBJ2-5,TRBV20-1,-,many,CSARDFSLRRETQYF,TGCAGTGCTAGAGATTTCAGCCTAAGAAGGGAGACCCAGTACTTC
TRBJ1-4,TRBV3-1,-,few,CASSRSGIMEKLFF,TGTGCCAGCAGCCGATCAGGTATTATGGAAAAACTGTTTTTT
TRBJ2-2,TRBV12-3/TRBV12-4,-,-,CASSFLSLLGRLHGELFF,TGTGCCAGCAGTTTTCTCTCTCTTCTGGGGCGCTTGCACGGGGAGCTGTTTTTT
TRBJ1-3,TRBV6-1,-,few,CASLVVLRAGNTIYF,TGTGCCAGCTTGGTCGTCCTTAGGGCTGGAAACACCATATATTTT
TRBJ2-1,TRBV23-1,TRBD1,few,CASSQPGQGVYNEQFF,TGCGCCAGCAGTCAACCAGGACAGGGCGTGTACAATGAGCAGTTCTTC
TRBJ2-5,TRBV28,TRBD1,-,CASIGVQGVQETQYF,TGTGCCAGCATAGGGGTCCAGGGGGTACAAGAGACCCAGTACTTC
TRBJ1-4,TRBV30,-,-,CAWSKAEKLFF,TGTGCCTGGAGTAAAGCTGAAAAACTGTTTTTT
TRBJ1-2,TRBV27,TRBD1,few,CASSFWQGASGYTF,TGTGCCAGCAGTTTTTGGCAGGGGGCTAGTGGCTACACCTTC
TRBJ2-5,TRBV20-1,-,many,CSAGGGQQETQYF,TGCAGTGCCGGCGGGGGACAACAAGAGACCCAGTACTTC
TRBJ2-7,TRBV2,-,many,CASTTGAYEQYF,TGTGCCAGCACTACCGGGGCCTACGAGCAGTACTTC
TRBJ1-6,TRBV6-1,TRBD1,few,CASSERTGWAPLHF,TGTGCCAGCAGTGAAAGGACAGGCTGGGCACCCCTCCACTTT
TRBJ2-3,TRBV12-3/TRBV12-4,-,many,CASSLVRGSDTQYF,TGTGCCAGCAGTTTAGTCAGAGGGTCAGATACGCAGTATTTT
TRBJ2-7,TRBV4-2,TRBD2,-,CASSPPGLAASYEQYF,TGTGCCAGCAGCCCTCCGGGACTAGCCGCCTCCTACGAGCAGTACTTC
TRBJ1-5,TRBV6-6,-,-,CASSPRGMQPQHF,TGTGCCAGCAGCCCACGGGGAATGCAGCCCCAGCATTTT
TRBJ2-1,TRBV5-1,TRBD2,many,CASREVAGYNEQFF,TGCGCCAGCAGGGAGGTAGCGGGGTACAATGAGCAGTTCTTC
TRBJ2-1,TRBV7-9,TRBD2,-,CASSTGTSGRIYNEQFF,TGTGCCAGCAGCACCGGAACTAGCGGGAGAATATACAATGAGCAGTTCTTC
TRBJ2-2,TRBV7-6,-,-,CASSLWKTGPANTGELFF,TGTGCCAGCAGCTTATGGAAAACGGGACCGGCGAACACCGGGGAGCTGTTTTTT